Below are 26 T cell receptor beta chains sequenced from a single sample in a study of control samples from healthy donors and cancer patients. The method was immunoSEQ multiplex PCR; TCRdb's version includes in-frame clones alone and lacks a portion of them. Among around 70,000 clones, more than 80% were seen once, and the ten largest hold approximately 15%. Sequenced material: blood. Source of these receptors: a man aged 55 to 70 in good health.

The chain uses TRBV6-2 or TRBV6-3 and TRBJ2-3; 7 bases map to TRBD2. After removal of 6 bases from V and 5 bases from J, the junction contained 5 bases not matched to a gene. Germline V lookup: CDR1 MNHEY, CDR2 SVGEGT. CDR3 length equals 13 residues. This CDR3 reads CASSFSGIDTQYF. CDR3 coding DNA: TGTGCCAGCAGCTTCAGCGGGATAGATACGCAGTATTTT.

The CDR3 DNA sequence: TGTGCCAGCAGCTTAAGTGGCGCGCCCTTTGGGGCCAACGTCCTGACTTTC. Translation gives CASSLSGAPFGANVLTF. J is TRBJ2-6 and V is TRBV5-5, with D hard to call. CDR1 and CDR2 from the germline V gene are SGHKS and YYEKEE (reference sequence). This CDR3 has 17 residues. V lost 2 bases and J lost 3, with 15 bases in between.

V is TRBV6-5 and J is TRBJ2-3; TRBD1 matches 7 bases. The length of the CDR3 is 14 residues. The J segment lost 9 bases and the V segment lost 0 bases, leaving 6 bases of the junction unmatched. Germline V lookup: CDR1 MNHEY, CDR2 SVGAGI. CDR3 in amino acids: CASSYSLGQDTQYF. The CDR3 region has the DNA TGTGCCAGCAGTTACTCTCTTGGACAGGACACGCAGTATTTT.

The rearrangement links TRBV18 to TRBJ2-7; TRBD2 matches at 9 bases. The germline CDR1 and CDR2 sequences are KGHSH and LQKENI. This CDR3 comprises 15 residues. Losses at the gene ends were 2 bases for V and 4 bases for J; bases not matched to a gene: 6. For the CDR3, the DNA is TGTGCCAGCTCACCATTAGCGGGAGTGCGGTACGAGCAGTACTTC. Protein product: CASSPLAGVRYEQYF.

V gene TRBV11-3 combines with J gene TRBJ1-2; 9 nucleotides match TRBD1. This CDR3 is 19 amino acids long. The J segment lost 4 bases and the V segment lost 5 bases, leaving 20 bases of the junction unmatched. The germline gives CDR1 SGHNT, CDR2 YENEEA. The CDR3 DNA reads TGTGCCAGCAGCCCAACCACACTAGGGACAGGGAGGGGACCCTATGGCTACACCTTC. Encoded protein: CASSPTTLGTGRGPYGYTF.

V and J are TRBV28 and TRBJ2-1; weak D call: TRBD2 (6 bases). The V end lost 3 bases, the J end lost 0 bases, and 12 bases lay between the germline ends. The CDR3 runs 16 residues. Germline V gives CDR1 MDHEN, CDR2 SYDVKM. The DNA of the CDR3 is TGTGCCAGCAGTTTCTGGCGGGAAAGCTCCTACAATGAGCAGTTCTTC. It yields the protein CASSFWRESSYNEQFF. The entire variable domain, with the rest obtained from reference TRBV28 and TRBJ2-1, is as follows: DVKVTQSSRYLVKRTGEKVFLECVQDMDHENMFWYRQDPGLGLRLIYFSYDVKMKEKGDIPEGYSVSREKKERFSLILESASTNQTSMYLCASSFWRESSYNEQFFGPGTRLTVL.

This clone has a single count. This sequence joins TRBV11-3 and TRBJ2-3; D is ambiguous. V lost 1 base and J 1 base, leaving 12 bases between the germline ends. The germline CDR1 and CDR2 sequences are SGHNT and YENEEA. The CDR3 runs to 16 residues. In DNA, the CDR3 is TGTGCCAGCAGCTTAGGTACCGGGCCACGCACAGATACGCAGTATTTT. As protein: CASSLGTGPRTDTQYF. The full variable domain, rest sourced from reference TRBV11-3 and TRBJ2-3, is EAGVVQSPRYKIIEKKQPVAFWCNPISGHNTLYWYLQNLGQGPELLIRYENEEAVDDSQLPKDRFSAERLKGVDSTLKIQPAELGDSAVYLCASSLGTGPRTDTQYFGPGTRLTVL.

V is TRBV6-5 and J is TRBJ1-3; 8 bases are shared with TRBD1. Germline lookup yields CDR1 MNHEY and CDR2 SVGAGI. V lost 5 bases, J lost 0 bases, and 3 bases stayed unmatched. The CDR3 is made up of 15 amino acids. The CDR3 DNA sequence: TGTGCCAGCAGTCGCGGGACAGGCTCTGGAAACACCATATATTTT. It translates to CASSRGTGSGNTIYF.

A single count supports this clone. The chain joins TRBV6-5 to TRBJ2-3; 10 positions agree with TRBD2. The trim removed 6 bases at V and 2 bases at J, leaving 5 bases unmatched. The CDR3 contains 15 residues. Germline V gene lookup returns CDR1 MNHEY and CDR2 SVGAGI. The CDR3, as DNA: TGTGCCAGCAGCTTTAGCGGGAGGCTCACAGATACGCAGTATTTT. It codes for CASSFSGRLTDTQYF.

The chain combines TRBV10-3 with TRBJ2-7, with D uncertain. CDR3 length equals 12 residues. Trimming left V 4 bases short and J 5 bases short, with 9 bases between. Germline lookup yields CDR1 ENHRY and CDR2 SYGVKD. The CDR3 here is CAISAVGNEQYF. CDR3 in DNA: TGTGCCATCAGTGCAGTTGGAAACGAGCAGTACTTC.

This clone was seen only once. V usage is TRBV30 and J usage is TRBJ2-7, with 7 bases matching TRBD1. The V gene end was trimmed by 6 bases and the J gene end by 6 bases; junction bases not matched to a gene: 8. Germline loops: CDR1 GTSNPN, CDR2 SVGIG (reference sequence). This CDR3 is 12 amino acids long. The CDR3 sequence is CACRQGRGEQYF. The CDR3 nucleotides are TGTGCCTGCAGACAGGGAAGGGGCGAGCAGTACTTC.

The chain couples TRBV18 to TRBJ1-1; D perhaps matches TRBD1 (5 bases). From germline, CDR1 is KGHSH and CDR2 LQKENI. V gave up 3 bases and J gave up 5 bases, with 13 bases separating them. The CDR3 length is 14 residues. The CDR3 loop reads CASSPMRGDTEAFF. CDR3 in DNA: TGTGCCAGCTCACCTATGAGGGGTGATACTGAAGCTTTCTTT.

This chain links TRBV29-1 with TRBJ2-1; TRBD2 matches at 7 bases. The V and J ends lost 4 bases and 2 bases, in that order; junction bases with no gene match: 5. The length of the CDR3 is 14 residues. From germline, CDR1 is SQVTM and CDR2 ANQGSEA. CDR3 amino acids: CSVVDGRTYNEQFF. The CDR3 DNA reads as TGCAGCGTTGTTGACGGGAGGACCTACAATGAGCAGTTCTTC.

CDR3 sequence (DNA): TGTGCCAGCAACCCGGGAGGGGGATATGAAAAACTGTTTTTT. Translated: CASNPGGGYEKLFF. The chain recombines TRBV28 with TRBJ1-4, with D possibly being TRBD1 (6 bases). The CDR3 has 14 amino acids. V was trimmed by 7 bases and J by 6 bases, leaving 15 bases between them. In germline, CDR1 is MDHEN, CDR2 SYDVKM.

This clone has a handful of counts. The gene calls are TRBV6-5 and TRBJ2-1; TRBD2 matches 11 bases. Germline V gene data show CDR1 as MNHEY and CDR2 as SVGAGI. This CDR3 spans 14 amino acids. J gave up 12 bases and V 6 bases, and 10 bases lay outside the gene matches. The CDR3 nucleotides are TGTGCCAGCAGAACTAGCGGGAGTACTGAGGGGCAGTTCTTC. Its translation is CASRTSGSTEGQFF.

This clone was detected only once. The chain couples TRBV9 to TRBJ2-5; no reliable D call. V dropped 1 base and J dropped 0 bases, with 10 bases sitting between them. Germline-derived CDR1 and CDR2 are SGDLS and YYNGEE. The CDR3 length is 15 residues. DNA of the CDR3: TGTGCCAGCAGCGTAAGTGTAGGGTACCAAGAGACCCAGTACTTC. It is translated as CASSVSVGYQETQYF.

This sequence joins TRBV6-5 and TRBJ2-7; 8 nucleotides agree with TRBD1. The CDR3 extends over 15 amino acids. Germline V gives CDR1 MNHEY, CDR2 SVGAGI. Trimming cost V 0 bases and J 0 bases; bases outside gene matches: 1. This chain's CDR3 is CASSYSDRGSYEQYF. DNA of the CDR3: TGTGCCAGCAGTTACTCCGACAGGGGCTCCTACGAGCAGTACTTC.

The chain recombines TRBV19 with TRBJ2-7; tentatively, D is TRBD2 (6 bases). With 6 bases removed from V and 0 bases from J, the gap between germline ends came to 15 bases. The CDR3 has 15 residues. Germline CDR1 reads LNHDA; CDR2 reads SQIVND (reference sequence). CDR3 amino acids: CASSRSGLSSYEQYF. DNA of the CDR3: TGTGCCAGTAGCCGATCGGGACTTTCCTCCTACGAGCAGTACTTC.

The chain employs TRBV28 and TRBJ2-1; 9 positions agree with TRBD2. J was trimmed by 6 bases and V by 4 bases; bases with no gene match: 10. Germline assignment: CDR1 MDHEN and CDR2 SYDVKM. The CDR3 is 16 residues long. DNA for the CDR3: TGTGCCAGCAGTTCCCTAGCGGGATCAGGGCTCAATGAGCAGTTCTTC. It encodes CASSSLAGSGLNEQFF.

The chain is built from TRBV2 and TRBJ1-2; D unclear. The CDR3 runs to 10 residues. Germline V gene data show CDR1 as SNHLY and CDR2 as FYNNEI. V was cut by 3 bases and J by 7 bases, with 3 bases left in between. CDR3 nucleotides: TGTGCCAGCAGTGAGGGTGGCTACACCTTC. This codes for CASSEGGYTF.

This chain uses TRBV7-2 with TRBJ2-7, with 8 bases identical to TRBD2. The CDR3 loop spans 19 amino acids. J lost 2 bases, V lost 5 bases, and 20 bases had no gene match. Germline V CDR1 and CDR2: SGHTA, FQGNSA. CDR3 sequence reads: CASSPYPDPSSGTPYEQYF. The DNA for the CDR3 is TGTGCCAGCAGCCCCTACCCCGACCCGAGTAGCGGGACCCCCTACGAGCAGTACTTC.

The chain combines TRBV2 with TRBJ1-4; 7 nucleotides line up with TRBD1. The CDR3 runs 15 residues. Germline V gene lookup returns CDR1 SNHLY and CDR2 FYNNEI. The trim removed 3 bases at V and 7 bases at J, leaving 8 bases unmatched. CDR3 nucleotides: TGTGCCAGCAGTGAGTCTTCAGGGGGTGCTGAAAAACTGTTTTTT. Residues: CASSESSGGAEKLFF.

This clone was found a few times. The J gene is TRBJ2-2, the V gene TRBV14, with 9 bases aligning to TRBD2. The V gene's germline CDR1 is SGHDN and CDR2 FVKESK. V lost 4 bases and J lost 9; bases outside the gene matches: 15. This CDR3 is 17 amino acids long. The CDR3 protein is CASSRGASGTPIRELFF. In nucleotides, the CDR3 is TGTGCCAGCAGCCGGGGCGCTAGCGGGACCCCTATCAGGGAGCTGTTTTTT.

The chain uses TRBV7-8 and TRBJ2-3; D perhaps matches TRBD2 (5 bases). This CDR3 is 15 amino acids long. Trimming removed 0 bases from V and 2 bases from J, with 9 bases in between. The germline CDR1 and CDR2 sequences are SGHVS and FQNEAQ. CDR3 residues: CASSLAGALTDTQYF. CDR3 in DNA: TGTGCCAGCAGCTTAGCGGGAGCGCTCACAGATACGCAGTATTTT.

The count of this clone is one. The chain combines TRBV2 with TRBJ2-7; the match to TRBD1 covers 11 bases. Per the germline V gene, CDR1 is SNHLY and CDR2 is FYNNEI. V shed 7 bases and J 5 bases; nucleotides not matched to a gene: 7. The CDR3 spans 14 residues. Written as DNA, the CDR3 is TGTGCCAGCAATCTGGACAGGGGGCTGGACGAGCAGTACTTC. It is translated as CASNLDRGLDEQYF.

The gene calls are TRBV11-2 and TRBJ2-3; 11 nucleotides match TRBD2. The length of the CDR3 is 19 residues. After removal of 7 bases from V and 0 bases from J, the junction contained 15 bases not matched to a gene. Germline CDR1 and CDR2: SGHAT and FQNNGV. The CDR3 region has the DNA TGTGCCAGCACCACTATCTCGGGACTAGCGGAGTCTAGCACAGATACGCAGTATTTT. Translated: CASTTISGLAESSTDTQYF.